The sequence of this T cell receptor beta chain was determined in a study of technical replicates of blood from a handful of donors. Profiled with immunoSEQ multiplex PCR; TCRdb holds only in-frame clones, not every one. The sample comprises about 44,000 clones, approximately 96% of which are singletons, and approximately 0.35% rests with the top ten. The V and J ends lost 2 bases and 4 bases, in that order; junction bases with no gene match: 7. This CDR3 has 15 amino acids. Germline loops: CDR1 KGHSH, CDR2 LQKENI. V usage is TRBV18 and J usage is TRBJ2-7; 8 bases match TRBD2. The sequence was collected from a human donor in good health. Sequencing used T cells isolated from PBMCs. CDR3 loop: CASSPGYGGGYEQYF. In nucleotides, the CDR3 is TGTGCCAGCTCACCAGGATACGGGGGGGGTTACGAGCAGTACTTC.